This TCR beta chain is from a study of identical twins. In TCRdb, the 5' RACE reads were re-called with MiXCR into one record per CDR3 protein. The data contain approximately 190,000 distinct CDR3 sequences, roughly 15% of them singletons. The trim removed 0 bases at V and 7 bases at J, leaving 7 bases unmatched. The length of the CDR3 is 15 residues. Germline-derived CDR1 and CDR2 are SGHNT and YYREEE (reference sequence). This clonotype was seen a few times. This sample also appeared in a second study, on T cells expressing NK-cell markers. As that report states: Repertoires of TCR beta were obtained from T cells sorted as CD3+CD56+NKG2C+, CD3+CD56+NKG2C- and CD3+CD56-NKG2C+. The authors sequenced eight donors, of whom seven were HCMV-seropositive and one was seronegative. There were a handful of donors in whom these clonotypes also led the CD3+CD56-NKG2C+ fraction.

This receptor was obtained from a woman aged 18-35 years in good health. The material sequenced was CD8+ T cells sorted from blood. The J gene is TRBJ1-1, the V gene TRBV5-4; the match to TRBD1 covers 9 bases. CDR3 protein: CASSLDRGREDEAFF. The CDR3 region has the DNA TGTGCCAGCAGCTTGGACAGGGGGCGAGAGGATGAAGCTTTCTTT.